These T cell receptor beta chains were read from a single sample in a study of blood T cell repertoires in COVID-19. Some clones are missing from TCRdb's copy, which holds only in-frame ones; the method was immunoSEQ multiplex PCR. Of approximately 140,000 clones listed, 84% are singletons. Specimen: PBMCs or T cells enriched from blood (not recorded which). Receptors were obtained from a man in his fifties or sixties in a cohort exposed to, infected with or recovered from COVID-19 (not recorded which). The CDR3 runs from the conserved cysteine through the conserved F or W. A D gene is named only where the DNA matches it firmly. The size field is filled for only some rows; it gives once, few, many or a size class.

clone_size: -; d_call: TRBD2; j_call: TRBJ2-1; v_call: TRBV5-1; cdr3_nt: TGCGCCAGCAGCTGGGGGACTAGCGGTGGGGTCAATGAGCAGTTCTTC; cdr3_aa: CASSWGTSGGVNEQFF
clone_size: once; d_call: -; j_call: TRBJ1-6; v_call: TRBV30; cdr3_nt: TGTGCCTGGGACAGGCTTAATTCACCCCTCCACTTT; cdr3_aa: CAWDRLNSPLHF
clone_size: -; d_call: TRBD2; j_call: TRBJ2-2; v_call: TRBV13; cdr3_nt: TGTGCCAGCACCTCGACGTATCCCTCCGGACTAGCGGGTACCGGGGAGCTGTTTTTT; cdr3_aa: CASTSTYPSGLAGTGELFF
clone_size: -; d_call: -; j_call: TRBJ2-5; v_call: TRBV5-1; cdr3_nt: TGCGCCAGCAGCTATCCCGGGGGCCAAGAGACCCAGTACTTC; cdr3_aa: CASSYPGGQETQYF
clone_size: -; d_call: -; j_call: TRBJ2-3; v_call: TRBV29-1; cdr3_nt: TGCAGCGTGGAAGACGGCACAGATACGCAGTATTTT; cdr3_aa: CSVEDGTDTQYF
clone_size: -; d_call: -; j_call: TRBJ2-2; v_call: TRBV7-3; cdr3_nt: TGTGCCAGCAGCTCAGGGATGGGGGAGCTGTTTTTT; cdr3_aa: CASSSGMGELFF
clone_size: -; d_call: -; j_call: TRBJ2-2; v_call: TRBV7-2; cdr3_nt: TGTGCCAGCAGCTTGACAAAAAAGCCCGGGGAGCTGTTTTTT; cdr3_aa: CASSLTKKPGELFF
clone_size: -; d_call: TRBD2; j_call: TRBJ2-5; v_call: TRBV14; cdr3_nt: TGTGCCAGCAGCCGACTAGCGGTACCTCAAGAGACCCAGTACTTC; cdr3_aa: CASSRLAVPQETQYF
clone_size: once; d_call: -; j_call: TRBJ1-1; v_call: TRBV6-6; cdr3_nt: TGTGCCAGCAGTCCCCTGGGGGCCCTTGAAGCTTTCTTT; cdr3_aa: CASSPLGALEAFF
clone_size: -; d_call: -; j_call: TRBJ1-5; v_call: TRBV6-5; cdr3_nt: TGTGCCAGCAGCCGTTCAGGGGTTAGCAATCAGCCCCAGCATTTT; cdr3_aa: CASSRSGVSNQPQHF
clone_size: -; d_call: -; j_call: TRBJ2-1; v_call: TRBV5-4; cdr3_nt: TGTGCCAGCAGCCGCGACACCAAGAGGGATGAGCAGTTCTTC; cdr3_aa: CASSRDTKRDEQFF
clone_size: -; d_call: TRBD2; j_call: TRBJ2-1; v_call: TRBV9; cdr3_nt: TGTGCCAGCAGCGTAGGTCTGAGAAGCGGGGGGTTCGATGAGCAGTTCTTC; cdr3_aa: CASSVGLRSGGFDEQFF
clone_size: -; d_call: -; j_call: TRBJ2-1; v_call: TRBV3-1/TRBV3-2; cdr3_nt: TGTGCCAGCAGTCCCCAACAGGGTGCGGAGCAGTTCTTC; cdr3_aa: CASSPQQGAEQFF
clone_size: once; d_call: TRBD1; j_call: TRBJ1-2; v_call: TRBV7-9; cdr3_nt: TGTGCCAGCAGGGCAGGGGGAAACTATGGCTACACCTTC; cdr3_aa: CASRAGGNYGYTF
clone_size: -; d_call: -; j_call: TRBJ2-3; v_call: TRBV7-7; cdr3_nt: TGTGCCAGCAAGGACAGAAACACAGATACGCAGTATTTT; cdr3_aa: CASKDRNTDTQYF
clone_size: -; d_call: -; j_call: TRBJ1-2; v_call: TRBV12-3/TRBV12-4; cdr3_nt: TGTGCCAGCAGTTTAACAGTTAACTATGGCTACACCTTC; cdr3_aa: CASSLTVNYGYTF
clone_size: once; d_call: -; j_call: TRBJ1-1; v_call: TRBV6-2/TRBV6-3; cdr3_nt: TGTGCCAGCAGTTACTCCATAGCGAACACTGAAGCTTTCTTT; cdr3_aa: CASSYSIANTEAFF
clone_size: -; d_call: -; j_call: TRBJ1-2; v_call: TRBV7-2; cdr3_nt: TGTGCCAGCAGCTTAGACGTCCGGGCCGGGGACTATGGCTACACCTTC; cdr3_aa: CASSLDVRAGDYGYTF
clone_size: -; d_call: TRBD2; j_call: TRBJ2-2; v_call: TRBV11-3; cdr3_nt: TGTGCCAGCAGATCTAGCGGGAGTGTAAAGGGCGGGGAGCTGTTTTTT; cdr3_aa: CASRSSGSVKGGELFF
clone_size: once; d_call: -; j_call: TRBJ2-7; v_call: TRBV5-1; cdr3_nt: TGCGCCAGCAGCACCACAGGCGGCTACGAGCAGTACTTC; cdr3_aa: CASSTTGGYEQYF
clone_size: -; d_call: -; j_call: TRBJ2-6; v_call: TRBV29-1; cdr3_nt: TGCAGCGTTGTGGGCAGGGCTCGACGCTCTGGGGCCAACGTCCTGACTTTC; cdr3_aa: CSVVGRARRSGANVLTF
clone_size: -; d_call: TRBD1; j_call: TRBJ1-6; v_call: TRBV7-9; cdr3_nt: TGTGCCAGCAGGGGAGACAGGGGGAATTTTGATTCACCCCTCCACTTT; cdr3_aa: CASRGDRGNFDSPLHF
clone_size: -; d_call: TRBD1; j_call: TRBJ2-7; v_call: TRBV11-2; cdr3_nt: TGTGCCAGCAGCTTATTCACAGGGGTAGAGCAGTACTTC; cdr3_aa: CASSLFTGVEQYF
clone_size: -; d_call: -; j_call: TRBJ1-4; v_call: TRBV30; cdr3_nt: TGTGCCTGGAGGTTAATCTGGGGAGGCGACGAAAAACTGTTTTTT; cdr3_aa: CAWRLIWGGDEKLFF